This T cell receptor (beta chain) was captured in a study of response to subunit inactivated influenza vaccine. Regarding this clonotype: This may come from a read error, since a much larger clone is one base off. A read error is likely, as this CDR3 ends without the conserved phenylalanine or tryptophan.

The CDR3 spans 15 residues. V shed 3 bases and J shed 8 bases, with 17 bases lying between them. Germline V gene sequence: CDR1 SGHDN, CDR2 FVKESK. TCRdb called the RT-PCR reads again in MiXCR, with one record for every CDR3 protein. Counted here are 650,000 to 800,000 distinct CDR3 sequences, 14% occurring once; the ten biggest clones make up around 7%. The chain carries TRBV14 and TRBJ2-4, with no clear D. Sequenced here: PBMCs from blood, sampled around 14 days before vaccination. The TCR originated in a man aged 50-60 years who received an inactivated influenza vaccine. The CDR3 sequence: CASSQMNDLGHIQYL. The CDR3 region has the DNA TGTGCCAGCAGCCAGATGAACGACTTGGGCCACATTCAGTACCTC.